One and the same sample provided the 3 T cell receptor beta chains below, sequenced in a study of brain metastases from non-small cell lung cancer. Measured with immunoSEQ multiplex PCR; TCRdb has only the in-frame clones, and not every one. Among several thousand clones listed, over 60% were seen once. Sequenced sample: primary lung tumor tissue. The receptors were gathered from a donor aged 40 or over with non-small cell lung cancer.

The genes are TRBV4-1 and TRBJ2-1; 7 bases match TRBD2. The J segment lost 4 bases and the V segment lost 0 bases, leaving 3 bases of the junction unmatched. Germline assignment: CDR1 MGHRA and CDR2 YSYEKL. The CDR3 contains 15 residues. CDR3 nucleotides: TGCGCCAGCAGCCAAGATTCTAGCGGTTACAATGAGCAGTTCTTC. Translated: CASSQDSSGYNEQFF.

This chain links TRBV7-9 with TRBJ2-1, with D perhaps being TRBD1 or TRBD2 (5 bases each). V shed 0 bases and J shed 9 bases, with 6 bases lying between them. CDR1 is SEHNR and CDR2 is FQNEAQ in the germline V gene (reference sequence). The CDR3 extends over 12 amino acids. The CDR3 sequence is CASSLAGGEQFF. In nucleotides, the CDR3 is TGTGCCAGCAGCTTAGCTGGGGGTGAGCAGTTCTTC.

The V and J genes are TRBV7-2 and TRBJ1-1; no clear D. The CDR3 covers 12 residues. Between the trimmed V and J ends, which lost 3 bases and 1 base, there was a span of 3 bases. Germline CDR1 SGHTA, CDR2 FQGNSA. The CDR3 here is CTSSFRNTEAFF. CDR3 DNA sequence: TGTACCAGCAGCTTTAGGAACACTGAAGCTTTCTTT. Together with reference TRBV7-2 and TRBJ1-1, the CDR3 gives the full variable domain: GAGVSQSPSNKVTEKGKDVELRCDPISGHTALYWYRQSLGQGLEFLIYFQGNSAPDKSGLPSDRFSAERTGGSVSTLTIQRTQQEDSAVYLCTSSFRNTEAFFGQGTRLTVV.